Listed below are T cell receptor beta chains from one sample, sequenced in a study of response to subunit inactivated influenza vaccine. TCRdb reprocessed the RT-PCR reads with MiXCR, giving one entry per CDR3 protein. The sample records about 700,000 distinct CDR3 sequences, 14% being singletons. Sequencing was performed on PBMCs from blood, taken less than 15 days before vaccination. The receptors were gathered from a man in his forties or fifties who received an inactivated influenza vaccine. The CDR3 runs from the conserved cysteine through the conserved F or W. A D gene is named only where the DNA matches it firmly. For some rows the clone size is stated as once, few or many, or as a class when expanded; others skip it.

>TRBJ2-7|few|TRBV9|TRBD2|14
TGTGCCAGCAGCGTAGACGGGGGGGCGAACGAGCAGTACTTC
CASSVDGGANEQYF
>TRBJ2-6|few|TRBV4-2|-|17
TGTGCCAGCAGCCAAGTGTCCGGGAGCTCTGGGGCCAACGTCCTGACTTTC
CASSQVSGSSGANVLTF
>TRBJ1-1|many|TRBV11-2|TRBD1|13
TGTGCCAGCAGCCCGGACAGGGCCACTGAAGCTTTCTTT
CASSPDRATEAFF
>TRBJ2-2|-|TRBV6-2/TRBV6-3|-|14
TGTGCCAGCAGTTTCCATAGGGGTACCGGGGAGCTGTTTTTT
CASSFHRGTGELFF
>TRBJ1-4|few|TRBV7-9|TRBD1|15
TGTGCCAGCAGCACCGGACAGGGAGCGACTGAAAAACTGTTTTTT
CASSTGQGATEKLFF
>TRBJ2-3|many|TRBV20-1|-|13
TGCAGCCCCCGGGACGCAAGCACAGATACGCAGTATTTT
CSPRDASTDTQYF
>TRBJ2-1|many|TRBV4-2|TRBD2|16
TGTGCCAGCAGCCAAGGCGCGGGGGGAACCTACAATGAGCAGTTCTTC
CASSQGAGGTYNEQFF
>TRBJ2-7|many|TRBV14|-|11
TGTGCCAGCAGCCGATTCTACGAGCAGTACTTC
CASSRFYEQYF
>TRBJ2-5|few|TRBV3-1|-|14
TGTGCCAGCAGCCAAGGGACCCCTCAAGAGACCCAGTACTTC
CASSQGTPQETQYF
>TRBJ2-4|many|TRBV12-3/TRBV12-4|-|14
TGTGCCAGCACCACGGACCTAGCCAAAAACATTCAGTACTTC
CASTTDLAKNIQYF
>TRBJ2-1|many|TRBV9|-|15
TGTGCCAGCAGCGTAGGGAGGGGGGGAAACAATGAGCAGTTCTTC
CASSVGRGGNNEQFF
>TRBJ1-5|-|TRBV20-1|TRBD1|15
TGCAGTGCTAGACCGGGACAGTATAGCAATCAGCCCCAGCATTTT
CSARPGQYSNQPQHF
>TRBJ1-2|-|TRBV3-1|TRBD1|15
TGTGCCAGCAGCCAAGATTTCGGACAGGCGGCTGGCTACACCTTC
CASSQDFGQAAGYTF
>TRBJ1-6|few|TRBV6-5|TRBD1|15
TGTGCCAGCAGTTACTCGACAGGGTTCAATTCACCCCTCCACTTT
CASSYSTGFNSPLHF
>TRBJ2-3|-|TRBV12-5|-|13
TGTGCTAGTGGTCCCTCGAGCACAGATACGCAGTATTTT
CASGPSSTDTQYF
>TRBJ2-2|-|TRBV5-1|-|13
TGCGCCAGCGACGACTCTAACACCGGGGAGCTGTTTTTT
CASDDSNTGELFF
>TRBJ1-1|many|TRBV9|-|14
TGTGCCAGCAGCGTAGCTCAGGGGTCCACTGAAGCTTTCTTT
CASSVAQGSTEAFF
>TRBJ2-7|few|TRBV28|TRBD2|13
TGTGCCAGCAGTAATGGACTAGCGGGCGAGCAGTACTTC
CASSNGLAGEQYF
>TRBJ2-1|-|TRBV5-1|TRBD2|17
TGCGCCAGCAGCTTAAATAGCGGGCGGGAGTTATACAATGAGCAGTTCTTC
CASSLNSGRELYNEQFF
>TRBJ2-2|few|TRBV7-2|TRBD2|16
TGTGCCAGCAGCTTTGGGCTAGCGGGATCGAACGGGGAGCTGTTTTTT
CASSFGLAGSNGELFF
>TRBJ2-6|-|TRBV27|-|20
TGTGCCAGCAGTTTGTACAACACTAAAGCGGGTTACTCTGGGGCCAACGTCCTGACTTTC
CASSLYNTKAGYSGANVLTF
>TRBJ1-5|few|TRBV20-1|-|15
TGCAGTGCGGACCCGCGGGCGGTCGGCAATCAGCCCCAGCATTTT
CSADPRAVGNQPQHF
>TRBJ2-7|few|TRBV11-2|-|15
TGTGCCAGCTCCGGGACAACAAAAATATCCTACGAGCAGTACTTC
CASSGTTKISYEQYF
>TRBJ1-1|few|TRBV5-1|-|14
TGCGCCAGCAGCTTGGCCTGGGGGATCACTGAAGCTTTCTTT
CASSLAWGITEAFF
>TRBJ1-1|many|TRBV5-1|-|15
TGCGCCAGCAGCTTGTATTTCGGGGGGAACACTGAAGCTTTCTTT
CASSLYFGGNTEAFF
>TRBJ2-3|few|TRBV12-3/TRBV12-4|TRBD2|17
TGTGCCAGCAGAGCTCCGGGACTAGCGGACAGCACAGATACGCAGTATTTT
CASRAPGLADSTDTQYF
>TRBJ2-7|-|TRBV6-2/TRBV6-3|TRBD1|15
TGTGCCAGCACGCTAACTGGACAGGCAGCCTACGAGCAGTACTTC
CASTLTGQAAYEQYF
>TRBJ2-1|few|TRBV20-1|TRBD2|16
TGCAGTGCTAGGGGACTAGCGGGAGAGTCCTACAATGAGCAGTTCTTC
CSARGLAGESYNEQFF
>TRBJ2-1|-|TRBV7-9|TRBD1|16
TGTGCCAGCAGCCGGCTCGTAGGACAGGGGAACAATGAGCAGTTCTTC
CASSRLVGQGNNEQFF
>TRBJ2-6|few|TRBV27|TRBD1|16
TGTGCCAGCAGAGAGACAGGGTACTCTGGGGCCAACGTCCTGACTTTC
CASRETGYSGANVLTF
>TRBJ1-2|-|TRBV30|TRBD1|13
TGTGCCTGGGAAAAGGACAGGGGTGGCGGCTACACCTTC
CAWEKDRGGGYTF
>TRBJ2-5|few|TRBV6-2/TRBV6-3|-|13
TGTGCCTCGAGAAAGCGGGTCCGGGAGACCCAGTACTTC
CASRKRVRETQYF
>TRBJ2-3|-|TRBV2|TRBD2|16
TGTGCCAGCAGTGAACTAGCGGGAGGGCCTTGGGATACGCAGTATTTT
CASSELAGGPWDTQYF
>TRBJ1-6|-|TRBV6-5|TRBD1|19
TGTGCCAGCAGTTACTCGACTGGGACAGGGGGCGTTTTAGATTCACCCCTCCACTTT
CASSYSTGTGGVLDSPLHF
>TRBJ2-3|many|TRBV12-3/TRBV12-4|-|13
TGTGCCAGCAGTTTGGCTAGGAGGGATACGCAGTATTTT
CASSLARRDTQYF
>TRBJ2-3|-|TRBV12-3/TRBV12-4|TRBD2|16
TGTGCCAGCAGCCCTGGACTAGCGGGGCACACAGATACGCAGTATTTT
CASSPGLAGHTDTQYF
>TRBJ1-2|-|TRBV4-3|-|14
TGCGCCTGCAGCCAAGACAGGTCTAACTATGGCTACACCTTC
CACSQDRSNYGYTF
>TRBJ2-7|-|TRBV3-1|TRBD2|16
TGTGCCAGCAGCCACGGGGGACTAGCGGAGTCCTACGAGCAGTACTTC
CASSHGGLAESYEQYF
>TRBJ2-1|-|TRBV9|TRBD1|16
TGTGCCAGCAGACCTGGACAGGGGGCCTTGGACAATGAGCAGTTCTTC
CASRPGQGALDNEQFF
>TRBJ1-2|many|TRBV27|TRBD1|15
TGTGCCAGCAGTTTACGGTCGACAGGGAGCTATGGCTACACCTTC
CASSLRSTGSYGYTF
>TRBJ1-2|many|TRBV6-6|-|13
TGTGCCAGCAGTTCAGGATTTAACTATGGCTACACCTTC
CASSSGFNYGYTF
>TRBJ1-5|-|TRBV20-1|-|16
TGCAGTGCTAGGGACGGTAGGGGCTTGGGCAATCAGCCCCAGCATTTT
CSARDGRGLGNQPQHF